This T cell receptor (beta chain) was obtained from a study of T-cell memory formation after mild COVID-19. This clonotype was counted ten times or more. The antigen remains undetermined. TCRdb recomputed calls from the 5' RACE reads with MiXCR, one row per CDR3 protein. The sample lists about 310,000 distinct CDR3 sequences, approximately 19% occurring once. Broader study findings: Shrinking CD4+ clones resided mostly in CM and EM, and CD8+ ones in EMRA. Second-wave clones reaching peak frequency on day 37 lacked confirmed SARS-CoV-2 specificity.

The material sequenced was PBMCs or a T cell subset sorted from them (not recorded which). The sequence derives from a man aged 18 to 35 who had mild COVID-19 (a few samples of this study predate the infection). Cell type and time point are not known.

The CDR3 reads CASSSGPDSPLHF. The CDR3 nucleotides are TGCGCCAGCAGCAGCGGTCCAGACTCACCCCTCCACTTT. V and J are TRBV4-1 and TRBJ1-6; unclear D gene. Per germline, CDR1 MGHRA and CDR2 YSYEKL. V shed 5 bases and J shed 10 bases, with 12 bases lying between them. The CDR3 has 13 amino acids.